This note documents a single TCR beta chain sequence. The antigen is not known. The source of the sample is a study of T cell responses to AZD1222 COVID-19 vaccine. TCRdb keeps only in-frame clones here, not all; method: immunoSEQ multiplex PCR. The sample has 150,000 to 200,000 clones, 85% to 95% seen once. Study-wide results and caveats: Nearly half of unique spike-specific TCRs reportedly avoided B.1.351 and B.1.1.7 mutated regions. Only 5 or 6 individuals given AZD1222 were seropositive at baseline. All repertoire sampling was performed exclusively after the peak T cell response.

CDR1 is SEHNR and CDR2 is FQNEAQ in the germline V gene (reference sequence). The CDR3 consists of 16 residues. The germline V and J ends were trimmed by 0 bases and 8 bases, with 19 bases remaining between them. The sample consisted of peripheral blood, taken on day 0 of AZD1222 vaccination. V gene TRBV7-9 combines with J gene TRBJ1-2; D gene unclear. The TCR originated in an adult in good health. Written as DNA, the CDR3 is TGTGCCAGCAGCTTAGCGAATCAGTTATCCTCCGAAGGCTACACCTTC. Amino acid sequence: CASSLANQLSSEGYTF.